This entry lists 15 T cell receptor beta chains sequenced from one sample in a study of neurological immune-mediated disorders. In TCRdb, the 5' RACE reads were re-called with MiXCR into one record per CDR3 protein. The sample includes 69,000 or so distinct CDR3 sequences, about 5% of them seen just once. Sequenced input: PBMCs. All receptors come from an older woman with multiple sclerosis.

This clonotype was counted a single time. A read error may be the cause here, since a much bigger clone is one base away. This chain connects TRBV12-3 or TRBV12-4 to TRBJ2-5, with D perhaps TRBD1 (6 bases). This CDR3 region has 13 residues. This CDR3 is CPSSPTGPETQYF. CDR3 nucleotides: TGTCCCAGCAGTCCTACAGGGCCGGAGACCCAGTACTTC.

This clonotype was recorded many times. The chain is built from TRBV2 and TRBJ2-5, with 10 bases aligning to TRBD2. The CDR3 is 15 residues long. The ends lost 7 bases at V and 5 bases at J; junction bases unmatched: 10. In germline, CDR1 is SNHLY, CDR2 FYNNEI. The CDR3 region is CASISSGRPWETQYF. CDR3 nucleotide sequence: TGTGCCAGCATTTCTAGCGGGAGACCCTGGGAGACCCAGTACTTC.

The DNA for the CDR3 is TGTGCCAGCAGTAGACAGGGGGAACAAGATACGCAGTATTTT. It is translated as CASSRQGEQDTQYF. V and J are TRBV27 and TRBJ2-3; TRBD1 matches 9 bases. Germline CDR1 MNHEY, CDR2 SMNVEV (reference sequence). The CDR3 extends over 14 amino acids. The V segment lost 5 bases and the J segment 5 bases; nucleotides outside the gene matches: 5.

In this sample, this clonotype turned up a few times. V is TRBV5-1 and J is TRBJ2-1; D remains unclear. This CDR3 comprises 15 residues. CDR1 is SGHRS, CDR2 YFSETQ, per germline. V lost 1 base to trimming and J lost 0 bases, with 8 bases between them. CDR3: CASSLPFSSYNEQFF. The CDR3 DNA follows: TGCGCCAGCAGCTTGCCGTTTAGCTCCTACAATGAGCAGTTCTTC.

This clonotype was counted many times. The chain uses TRBV4-1 and TRBJ2-7; the D gene is possibly TRBD2 (7 bases). Trimming pared 2 bases from V and 2 bases from J, leaving 19 bases between. This CDR3 region has 17 residues. Germline CDR1 and CDR2: MGHRA and YSYEKL. The CDR3 bases are TGCGCCAGCAGCCAATTAGGAAGTCGGGGGGCTCCCTACGAGCAGTACTTC. This sequence encodes CASSQLGSRGAPYEQYF.

This clonotype was seen many times. A junction boundary mismatches the germline segment, possibly from a read error. The chain employs TRBV12-3 or TRBV12-4 and TRBJ2-1, with TRBD2 matching 11 bases. The CDR3 is 14 amino acids. The CDR3 protein is CASSIAGGNNEQFF. In DNA, the CDR3 is TGTGCCAGCAGTATAGCGGGAGGGAACAATGAGCAGTTCTTC.

This clonotype was found many times. The chain links TRBV5-1 to TRBJ1-1; D gene unclear. Germline V gives CDR1 SGHRS, CDR2 YFSETQ. Trimming pared 0 bases from V and 7 bases from J, leaving 13 bases between. The CDR3 length is 14 residues. Written as DNA, the CDR3 is TGCGCCAGCAGCTTGGGACTCGACGGGCGTGAAGCTTTCTTT. Translating gives CASSLGLDGREAFF. Drawing the rest from reference TRBV5-1 and TRBJ1-1, the complete variable domain is KAGVTQTPRYLIKTRGQQVTLSCSPISGHRSVSWYQQTPGQGLQFLFEYFSETQRNKGNFPGRFSGRQFSNSRSEMNVSTLELGDSALYLCASSLGLDGREAFFGQGTRLTVV.

Many counts were recorded for this clonotype. The chain recombines TRBV6-1 with TRBJ1-2; the D gene is possibly TRBD1 (5 bases). The V end lost 2 bases, the J end lost 4 bases, and 14 bases lay between the germline ends. CDR1 MNHNS and CDR2 SASEGT come from the germline V gene. There are 15 residues in the CDR3. The chain's CDR3 is CASSELQGRGYGYTF. The CDR3 bases are TGTGCCAGCAGTGAATTGCAGGGAAGGGGCTATGGCTACACCTTC.

The J gene is TRBJ2-5, the V gene TRBV7-2; D call uncertain. V was pared by 4 bases and J by 0 bases, with 3 bases between. The CDR3 covers 12 residues. Germline assignment: CDR1 SGHTA and CDR2 FQGNSA. DNA for the CDR3: TGTGCCAGCAGCTATTACCAAGAGACCCAGTACTTC. This translates into CASSYYQETQYF.

This clonotype was seen at least ten times. The chain joins TRBV5-1 to TRBJ2-3; TRBD2 matches 9 bases. This CDR3 comprises 15 residues. CDR1 and CDR2 from the germline V gene are SGHRS and YFSETQ. Losses at the gene ends were 4 bases for V and 0 bases for J; bases not matched to a gene: 3. The chain's CDR3 is CASSLGLASTDTQYF. CDR3 DNA: TGCGCCAGCAGCCTAGGACTAGCGAGCACAGATACGCAGTATTTT.

This clonotype turned up a few times. This rearrangement joins TRBV7-2 to TRBJ2-7; TRBD2 is a possible D gene (5 bases). CDR3 size: 12 residues. The germline V gene encodes CDR1 SGHTA and CDR2 FQGNSA. Trimming took off 4 bases at V and 3 bases at J, with 7 bases between the two ends. The CDR3: CASSSAGYEQYF. The CDR3, as DNA: TGTGCCAGCAGCTCGGCGGGCTACGAGCAGTACTTC.

Many counts were recorded for this clonotype. CDR3 amino acids: CASSYLPTVPPQHF. CDR3 nucleotide sequence: TGTGCCAGCAGTTACCTCCCCACGGTTCCGCCCCAGCATTTT. V gene TRBV6-5 combines with J gene TRBJ1-5; D uncertain. From germline, CDR1 is MNHEY and CDR2 SVGAGI. The CDR3 loop spans 14 amino acids. Between the trimmed V and J ends, which lost 2 bases and 9 bases, there was a span of 14 bases.

The chain uses TRBV30 and TRBJ2-1; 9 bases align to TRBD2. Germline CDR1 is GTSNPN and CDR2 is SVGIG (reference sequence). This CDR3 is 14 amino acids long. V was clipped by 6 bases and J by 7 bases; unmatched bases: 10. The CDR3 DNA sequence: TGTGCCTGCCGTGGGGCGGGGGGGTTTAATGAGCAGTTCTTC. It is translated as CACRGAGGFNEQFF.

This clonotype was found many times. The chain uses TRBV3-1 and TRBJ2-7; possibly TRBD2 for D (5 bases). This CDR3 comprises 12 residues. Trimming stripped 4 bases from V and 4 bases from J, with 8 bases between. CDR1 is LGHDT, CDR2 YNNKEL, per germline (reference sequence). In DNA form, the CDR3 reads TGTGCCAGCAGCCGGGGAGCGTACGAGCAGTACTTC. As protein: CASSRGAYEQYF.

The gene calls are TRBV4-3 and TRBJ1-4, with D possibly matching TRBD1 (5 bases). There are 15 residues in the CDR3. V shed 6 bases and J shed 0 bases, with 11 bases lying between them. Looked up from germline, CDR1 is LGHNA and CDR2 is YSLEER. The CDR3 spells CASRKQVTTNEKLFF. The DNA for the CDR3 is TGCGCCAGCAGGAAACAGGTTACAACTAATGAAAAACTGTTTTTT.